This TCR beta chain derives from a study of shared clonotypes between healthy human individuals. Deep-level running was used for the assay. Authors' analysis steps: Owing to the provision of junction-only sequences devoid of quality scores by immunoSEQ, filtering differed. TCRdb's table, derived via immunoSEQ multiplex PCR, lists solely in-frame clones and lacks some. The DNA gave D and trimming, while V, J and clone size come from that table. The repertoire has some 1 million clones, approximately 70% of them found once; the top ten carry over 1.3%. The receptor was isolated from a man between 18 and 35 years old in good health. Material for sequencing was memory CD4+ T cells sorted from blood. Regarding subset: CD45RA-negative fraction.

The CDR3 spells CSVEGTSGGKNEQFF. In DNA form, the CDR3 reads TGCAGCGTTGAAGGGACTAGCGGTGGCAAGAATGAGCAGTTCTTC. This chain connects TRBV29-1 to TRBJ2-1, with 10 positions matching TRBD2. V lost 1 base and J lost 7; bases outside the gene matches: 7. The CDR3 length is 15 residues. Germline V lookup: CDR1 SQVTM, CDR2 ANQGSEA.